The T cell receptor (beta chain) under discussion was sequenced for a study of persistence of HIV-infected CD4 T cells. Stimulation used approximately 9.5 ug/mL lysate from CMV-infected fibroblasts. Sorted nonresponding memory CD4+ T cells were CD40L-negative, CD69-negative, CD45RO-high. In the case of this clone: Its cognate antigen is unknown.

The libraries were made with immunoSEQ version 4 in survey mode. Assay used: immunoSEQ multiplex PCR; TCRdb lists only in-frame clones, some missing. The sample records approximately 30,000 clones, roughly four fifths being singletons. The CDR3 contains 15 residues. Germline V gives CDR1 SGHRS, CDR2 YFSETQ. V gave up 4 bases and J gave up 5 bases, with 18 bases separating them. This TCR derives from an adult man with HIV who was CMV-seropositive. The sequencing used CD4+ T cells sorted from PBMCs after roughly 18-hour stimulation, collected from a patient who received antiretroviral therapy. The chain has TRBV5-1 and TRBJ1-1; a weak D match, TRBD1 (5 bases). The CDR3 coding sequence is TGCGCCAGCAGCCGTCCGCCCGGGGGAGGGACTGAAGCTTTCTTT. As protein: CASSRPPGGGTEAFF.